One sample yielded the 29 T cell receptor beta chains listed below, sequenced in a study of T-cell reconstitution after alpha-beta-depleted transplantation in children. Construction of the TCRbeta library involved unique molecular identifiers. In TCRdb, the PCR reads were re-called with MiXCR into one record per CDR3 protein. Altogether more than 200,000 distinct CDR3 sequences are present, about 25% being singletons, with the ten largest covering more than 2%. Specimen: PBMCs, collected before TCRalphabeta/CD19-depleted stem cell transplant. The source of these receptors is a girl aged 2-15 years with Fanconi anemia, due to receive a stem cell transplant.

This clonotype was recorded only once. The rearrangement uses TRBV5-1 and TRBJ2-1, with 12 positions matching TRBD2. V lost 2 bases, J lost 0 bases, and 3 bases stayed unmatched. Germline loops: CDR1 SGHRS, CDR2 YFSETQ. The CDR3 is made up of 17 amino acids. CDR3 protein: CASSFMTSGGSYNEQFF. DNA of the CDR3: TGCGCCAGCAGCTTCATGACTAGCGGGGGCTCCTACAATGAGCAGTTCTTC. Drawing the rest from reference TRBV5-1 and TRBJ2-1, the complete variable domain is KAGVTQTPRYLIKTRGQQVTLSCSPISGHRSVSWYQQTPGQGLQFLFEYFSETQRNKGNFPGRFSGRQFSNSRSEMNVSTLELGDSALYLCASSFMTSGGSYNEQFFGPGTRLTVL.

This clonotype was recorded a few times. J is TRBJ2-1 and V is TRBV30, with 13 nucleotides matching TRBD2. V lost 2 bases, J lost 0 bases, and 16 bases stayed unmatched. CDR1 and CDR2 (germline): GTSNPN, SVGIG (reference sequence). This CDR3 has 21 amino acids. CDR3 in amino acids: CAWSIFRLAGGPLSSYNEQFF. The CDR3 nucleotides read TGTGCCTGGAGTATATTCCGACTAGCGGGAGGACCCTTGAGCTCCTACAATGAGCAGTTCTTC.

This clonotype was seen ten or more times. The chain uses TRBV29-1 and TRBJ2-7; 11 bases map to TRBD1. The J segment lost 6 bases and the V segment lost 3 bases, leaving 4 bases of the junction unmatched. CDR3 length: 13 residues. CDR1 is SQVTM and CDR2 is ANQGSEA in the germline V gene. CDR3 nucleotides: TGCAGCGTTGATGGACAGGGGGCGTCCGAGCAGTACTTC. Protein product: CSVDGQGASEQYF.

A word on this clonotype: This could be a read error, since a much larger clone is one nucleotide away. The chain carries TRBV25-1 and TRBJ2-1; 7 bases line up with TRBD2. This CDR3 is 14 amino acids long. The V and J ends lost 4 bases and 0 bases, in that order; junction bases with no gene match: 0. The germline V gene has CDR1 MGHDK and CDR2 SYGVNS. In nucleotides, the CDR3 is TGTGCCAGCAGTGGGACTAGCTCCTACAATGAGCAGTTCTTC. Protein sequence: CASSGTSSYNEQFF.

This clonotype was found many times. V gene TRBV12-3 or TRBV12-4 combines with J gene TRBJ1-5; TRBD1 matches 7 bases. The V segment lost 6 bases and the J segment 4 bases; nucleotides outside the gene matches: 6. The CDR3 is 14 residues long. CDR3 region: CASSHWDSNQPQHF. CDR3 nucleotides: TGTGCCAGCAGCCACTGGGACAGTAATCAGCCCCAGCATTTT.

This sequence joins TRBV27 and TRBJ2-7, with 9 bases identical to TRBD1. This CDR3 has 17 amino acids. The J segment lost 2 bases and the V segment lost 3 bases, leaving 11 bases of the junction unmatched. Looked up from germline, CDR1 is MNHEY and CDR2 is SMNVEV (reference sequence). DNA for the CDR3: TGTGCCAGCAGTTTGGTCCCGGGACAGGGTTGGCCCTACGAGCAGTACTTC. Its translation: CASSLVPGQGWPYEQYF.

There are many counts of this clonotype. The chain carries TRBV6-5 and TRBJ2-7, with 10 nucleotides matching TRBD1. The CDR3 is 15 amino acids. V was clipped by 4 bases and J by 3 bases; unmatched bases: 6. CDR1 and CDR2 (germline): MNHEY, SVGAGI. The DNA of the CDR3 is TGTGCCAGCAGTTCGAGGACAGGGGGAATCTACGAGCAGTACTTC. It encodes CASSSRTGGIYEQYF.

The CDR3 is CASSTLAGGNNEQFF. Written as DNA, the CDR3 is TGTGCCAGCAGTACACTAGCGGGGGGTAACAATGAGCAGTTCTTC. This chain links TRBV6-1 with TRBJ2-1, with 12 bases aligning to TRBD2. V was clipped by 5 bases and J by 5 bases; unmatched bases: 4. Germline CDR1 is MNHNS and CDR2 is SASEGT. The length of the CDR3 is 15 residues.

This clonotype has at least ten counts. The chain combines TRBV10-2 with TRBJ2-7, with 9 positions matching TRBD2. CDR1 is WSHSY, CDR2 SAAADI, per germline. Trimming at V came to 4 bases and at J to 0 bases, leaving 10 bases not matched to a gene. The CDR3 totals 17 residues. The CDR3 DNA reads as TGCGCCAGCAGTGGAGGTAGCGGGAGCGGGGGCTCCTACGAGCAGTACTTC. It translates to CASSGGSGSGGSYEQYF.

This clonotype was detected many times. V usage is TRBV12-3 or TRBV12-4 and J usage is TRBJ2-3; perhaps TRBD1 as D (5 bases). Trimming removed 4 bases from V and 6 bases from J, with 14 bases in between. This CDR3 has 14 amino acids. CDR3 residues: CASSWGASYDTQYF. CDR3 coding DNA: TGTGCCAGCAGTTGGGGCGCTTCGTATGATACGCAGTATTTT.

The chain uses TRBV11-2 and TRBJ2-5; D could derive from TRBD1 or TRBD2 (6 bases each). Germline V CDR1 and CDR2: SGHAT, FQNNGV. The ends were cut back, 5 bases at V and 5 bases at J, with 18 bases in the middle. The CDR3 has 15 residues. The CDR3: CASSPSRGGVETQYF. DNA for the CDR3: TGTGCCAGCAGCCCCTCCAGGGGAGGCGTGGAGACCCAGTACTTC.

This chain joins TRBV24-1 and TRBJ2-2, with TRBD2 identical over 7 bases. CDR3 size: 17 residues. Germline CDR1 KGHDR, CDR2 SFDVKD. V trimming: 4 bases; J trimming: 4 bases; junction bases outside the gene matches: 11. Here the CDR3 reads CATSDPAGTTFTGELFF. The CDR3 bases are TGTGCCACCAGTGACCCCGCCGGGACTACTTTCACCGGGGAGCTGTTTTTT.

In this sample, this clonotype turned up a few times. V gene TRBV29-1 combines with J gene TRBJ2-7; D possibly corresponds to TRBD1 (6 bases). The germline gives CDR1 SQVTM, CDR2 ANQGSEA. Trimming removed 4 bases at V and 6 bases at J, with 19 bases between. The CDR3 spans 14 residues. The DNA of the CDR3 is TGCAGCGTTGGGGTACACAGGGTTGTTGGCGAGCAGTACTTC. This translates into CSVGVHRVVGEQYF.

The V call is TRBV11-2, the J call TRBJ2-7; D is possibly TRBD1 (6 bases). Deletions cut 5 bases from V and 1 base from J, with 12 bases between. Germline assignment: CDR1 SGHAT and CDR2 FQNNGV. The CDR3 consists of 14 residues. CDR3 DNA: TGTGCCAGCAGCCAGTCGACAGGATCCTACGAGCAGTACTTC. It translates to CASSQSTGSYEQYF.

Many counts were recorded for this clonotype. V and J are TRBV29-1 and TRBJ2-1, with D hard to call. This CDR3 comprises 13 residues. Looked up from germline, CDR1 is SQVTM and CDR2 is ANQGSEA. Trimming stripped 3 bases from V and 7 bases from J, with 13 bases between. The CDR3 DNA reads as TGCAGCGTTGAGTCTCCAAGGATAAATGAGCAGTTCTTC. It yields the protein CSVESPRINEQFF.

This chain connects TRBV7-9 to TRBJ2-2; no reliable D call. The V and J ends lost 5 bases and 7 bases respectively, with 8 bases between them. Per the germline V gene, CDR1 is SEHNR and CDR2 is FQNEAQ (reference sequence). CDR3 length: 12 residues. The CDR3: CASSIDNGELFF. Here the CDR3 DNA reads TGTGCCAGCAGCATAGACAACGGGGAGCTGTTTTTT.

This chain links TRBV20-1 with TRBJ1-5; possible D gene TRBD1, 5 bases. The CDR3 totals 13 residues. Trimming took off 6 bases at V and 2 bases at J, with 11 bases between the two ends. The germline V gene encodes CDR1 DFQATT and CDR2 SNEGSKA (reference sequence). In DNA, the CDR3 is TGCAGTGCCCATAAAGGGGGCAATCAGCCCCAGCATTTT. It translates to CSAHKGGNQPQHF.

J is TRBJ2-5 and V is TRBV20-1, with 13 bases that match TRBD2. CDR1 and CDR2 from the germline V gene are DFQATT and SNEGSKA (reference sequence). The CDR3 is 14 amino acids. Trimming at V came to 6 bases and at J to 5 bases, leaving 6 bases not matched to a gene. The CDR3 DNA reads as TGCAGTGCCGTCCCGGGACTAGCGGGGGAGACCCAGTACTTC. Translating gives CSAVPGLAGETQYF.

CDR3 bases: TGTGCCAGCAGCTTAGGCGGGGGGGCCGTGACAGATACGCAGTATTTT. Protein sequence: CASSLGGGAVTDTQYF. This chain links TRBV7-3 with TRBJ2-3, with 9 bases identical to TRBD2. The trim removed 2 bases at V and 3 bases at J, leaving 6 bases unmatched. Per germline, CDR1 SGHTA and CDR2 FQGTGA. The CDR3 sequence is 16 residues long.

This clonotype has a count of ten or more. This sequence joins TRBV24-1 and TRBJ2-1; TRBD1 is a possible D gene (6 bases). Trimming shortened V by 6 bases and J by 13 bases, and 21 bases separated the two germline ends. This CDR3 has 14 residues. Germline V lookup: CDR1 KGHDR, CDR2 SFDVKD. CDR3 protein: CATSPTGPHVEQFF. DNA of the CDR3: TGTGCCACCAGTCCGACAGGTCCCCACGTTGAACAGTTCTTC.

The rearrangement uses TRBV11-2 and TRBJ2-1, with 7 positions matching TRBD2. J gave up 6 bases and V 4 bases, and 15 bases lay outside the gene matches. CDR1 is SGHAT, CDR2 FQNNGV, per germline. CDR3 size: 17 residues. CDR3 bases: TGTGCCAGCAGCTCCACCCGGACTAGTGGTGTTATCAATGAGCAGTTCTTC. It specifies CASSSTRTSGVINEQFF.

This clonotype was picked up many times. The CDR3 reads CSASFDTYGYTF. The DNA for the CDR3 is TGCAGTGCTAGTTTCGACACCTATGGCTACACCTTC. This chain links TRBV20-1 with TRBJ1-2, with D unresolved. V was pared by 3 bases and J by 4 bases, with 9 bases between. The CDR3 totals 12 residues. Germline assignment: CDR1 DFQATT and CDR2 SNEGSKA (reference sequence).

CDR3 DNA: TGCAGCGTTGCACCTAGTATGGAGACCCAGTACTTC. Its protein product is CSVAPSMETQYF. The V and J genes are TRBV29-1 and TRBJ2-5; the D is unclear. Trimming pared 4 bases from V and 5 bases from J, leaving 11 bases between. The CDR3 totals 12 residues. Germline V CDR1 and CDR2: SQVTM, ANQGSEA.

J is TRBJ2-2 and V is TRBV27; TRBD2 agrees at 7 bases. J gave up 7 bases and V 8 bases, and 10 bases lay outside the gene matches. This CDR3 comprises 14 residues. The germline V gene encodes CDR1 MNHEY and CDR2 SMNVEV (reference sequence). The CDR3 protein is CASGREYLSGELFF. CDR3 sequence (DNA): TGTGCCAGCGGGCGGGAGTATCTGAGCGGGGAGCTGTTTTTT.

The chain joins TRBV27 to TRBJ2-1; 12 bases map to TRBD2. From germline, CDR1 is MNHEY and CDR2 SMNVEV (reference sequence). V lost 0 bases and J lost 4; bases outside the gene matches: 7. CDR3 length: 18 amino acids. CDR3 loop: CASSLSRTSGMNYNEQFF. The CDR3 DNA reads as TGTGCCAGCAGTTTATCGAGGACTAGCGGGATGAATTACAATGAGCAGTTCTTC.

This chain connects TRBV20-1 to TRBJ1-1; unclear D gene. V gave up 5 bases and J gave up 1 base, with 11 bases separating them. The germline gives CDR1 DFQATT, CDR2 SNEGSKA (reference sequence). The CDR3 loop spans 13 amino acids. This CDR3 is CSAPEGRNTEAFF. The CDR3 nucleotides read TGCAGTGCTCCAGAGGGCAGGAACACTGAAGCTTTCTTT.

This clonotype was seen only a few times. V gene TRBV11-2 combines with J gene TRBJ2-7; 11 bases align to TRBD2. This CDR3 is built from 18 residues. Germline V gene data show CDR1 as SGHAT and CDR2 as FQNNGV. Trimming cost V 1 base and J 2 bases; bases outside gene matches: 10. The chain's CDR3 is CASSLVISGGALTYEQYF. CDR3 in DNA: TGTGCCAGCAGCTTAGTAATTAGCGGGGGGGCCTTGACCTACGAGCAGTACTTC.

The chain joins TRBV10-3 to TRBJ2-2; 7 bases map to TRBD1. Germline values: CDR1 ENHRY, CDR2 SYGVKD. V lost 3 bases and J lost 3; bases outside the gene matches: 7. The CDR3 has 16 residues. CDR3 sequence reads: CAISEPGQRDTGELFF. The CDR3 DNA sequence: TGTGCCATCAGTGAACCGGGACAGCGCGACACCGGGGAGCTGTTTTTT.

This clonotype turned up a few times. CDR3 region: CSVDLQGGSEAFF. For the CDR3, the DNA is TGCAGCGTTGATCTGCAGGGGGGGTCTGAAGCTTTCTTT. The genes are TRBV29-1 and TRBJ1-1; 7 bases are a match to TRBD1. The germline V gene encodes CDR1 SQVTM and CDR2 ANQGSEA. V trimming: 3 bases; J trimming: 6 bases; junction bases outside the gene matches: 7. The CDR3 has 13 residues.